The clone carrying this T cell receptor beta chain was seen a handful of times. Some clones are missing from TCRdb's copy, which holds only in-frame ones; the method was immunoSEQ multiplex PCR. The sample lists around 150,000 clones; less than 85% were seen once. This specimen comes from a study of blood T cell repertoires in COVID-19. In germline, CDR1 is LGHNA, CDR2 YSLEER. The CDR3 contains 14 residues. V gave up 1 base and J gave up 3 bases, with 6 bases separating them. The source is a human donor in a cohort sampled during active COVID-19. The sequenced sample was peripheral blood. V and J are TRBV4-3 and TRBJ2-2; no reliable D call. The CDR3 DNA follows: TGCGCCAGCAGCCAAGCCCCGTACACCGGGGAGCTGTTTTTT. It encodes CASSQAPYTGELFF.